This entry lists 30 T cell receptor beta chains sequenced from one sample in a study of post-analysis software for immune sequencing data. Overall study findings and caveats: Controls had lower frequencies than patients of roughly five TRBV segments, which included TRBV5-6, TRBV5-1 and TRBV20-1.

Unique-molecular-identifier-tagged TCR beta cDNA libraries were used. One entry per CDR3 protein, called by TCRdb with MiXCR from the PCR reads. The sample has hundreds of thousands of distinct CDR3 sequences, 59% seen once. Their antigens remain unidentified. The sample taken for sequencing was blood. These receptors were taken from a girl aged 2 to 9 with multiple sclerosis.

The V gene is TRBV20-1, the J gene TRBJ2-3, with TRBD2 matching 7 bases. Trimming at V came to 3 bases and at J to 4 bases, leaving 7 bases not matched to a gene. This CDR3 has 14 amino acids. In germline, CDR1 is DFQATT, CDR2 SNEGSKA (reference sequence). The CDR3 region has the DNA TGCAGTGCTAGGGGAGGGAGCCAAGCAGATACGCAGTATTTT. This codes for CSARGGSQADTQYF.

The chain couples TRBV6-2 or TRBV6-3 to TRBJ2-1; 8 bases map to TRBD2. Germline V CDR1 and CDR2: MNHEY, SVGEGT. J gave up 7 bases and V 7 bases, and 3 bases lay outside the gene matches. The CDR3 has 12 amino acids. This chain's CDR3 is CASTERGNEQFF. In DNA, the CDR3 is TGTGCCAGCACCGAGCGGGGGAATGAGCAGTTCTTC.

The chain combines TRBV7-9 with TRBJ2-6, with 7 nucleotides matching TRBD1. This CDR3 has 17 amino acids. V lost 3 bases to trimming and J lost 0 bases; unmatched junction nucleotides: 5. Germline lookup yields CDR1 SEHNR and CDR2 FQNEAQ (reference sequence). In nucleotides, the CDR3 is TGTGCCAGCAGCTTCGGGACAGCCTCCTCTGGGGCCAACGTCCTGACTTTC. Translation gives CASSFGTASSGANVLTF.

The table lists this clonotype with a few counts. CDR3 loop: CSASDQTSTDTQYF. Here the CDR3 DNA reads TGCAGTGCTAGTGACCAGACTAGCACAGATACGCAGTATTTT. The chain uses TRBV20-1 and TRBJ2-3; no clear D gene. The CDR3 loop spans 14 amino acids. The germline V gene has CDR1 DFQATT and CDR2 SNEGSKA (reference sequence). Trimming cost V 3 bases and J 0 bases, with 10 bases left between them.

The V and J genes are TRBV14 and TRBJ1-2; 10 nucleotides agree with TRBD1. Germline CDR1 reads SGHDN; CDR2 reads FVKESK. Trimming cost V 1 base and J 6 bases; bases outside gene matches: 8. The CDR3 runs 16 residues. The DNA of the CDR3 is TGTGCCAGCAGCCAAGTATTCAGGGACAGGGGACATGGCTACACCTTC. Its translation: CASSQVFRDRGHGYTF.

The chain uses TRBV20-1 and TRBJ2-1; 8 bases agree with TRBD2. Unmatched junction bases numbered 8, after V lost 2 bases and J lost 2 bases. The CDR3 is 16 residues long. Germline-derived CDR1 and CDR2 are DFQATT and SNEGSKA (reference sequence). DNA for the CDR3: TGCAGTGCTAGACCCCCCGGGGGGGGGACCTACAATGAGCAGTTCTTC. Residues: CSARPPGGGTYNEQFF.

This clonotype was observed a single time. The CDR3 reads CASSTSGRAAGEQFF. The CDR3 DNA reads TGTGCCAGCAGTACTAGCGGGAGGGCCGCGGGTGAGCAGTTCTTC. The chain uses TRBV6-2 or TRBV6-3 and TRBJ2-1; 13 nucleotides line up with TRBD2. V lost 5 bases, J lost 9 bases, and 7 bases stayed unmatched. Germline CDR1 reads MNHEY; CDR2 reads SVGEGT. This CDR3 has 15 residues.

This clonotype was detected a few times. This chain connects TRBV5-1 to TRBJ2-1; D may be TRBD1 (5 bases). Deletions cut 0 bases from V and 7 bases from J, with 11 bases between. This CDR3 has 14 residues. Germline V gives CDR1 SGHRS, CDR2 YFSETQ. CDR3 nucleotides: TGCGCCAGCAGCTTGGACAGGAGCCCGAATGAGCAGTTCTTC. It codes for CASSLDRSPNEQFF. The full variable domain, with the rest looked up from reference TRBV5-1 and TRBJ2-1, is KAGVTQTPRYLIKTRGQQVTLSCSPISGHRSVSWYQQTPGQGLQFLFEYFSETQRNKGNFPGRFSGRQFSNSRSEMNVSTLELGDSALYLCASSLDRSPNEQFFGPGTRLTVL.

The CDR3 nucleotides read TGCAGCGCCCGAGAACCGACAGAAAACATTCAGTACTTC. Encoded protein: CSAREPTENIQYF. The chain joins TRBV29-1 to TRBJ2-4; perhaps TRBD1 as D (5 bases). The V gene's germline CDR1 is SQVTM and CDR2 ANQGSEA. V dropped 7 bases and J dropped 5 bases, with 15 bases sitting between them. This CDR3 contains 13 residues.

This clonotype was found a few times. CDR3: CASSSILAGGIYNEQFF. As DNA, the CDR3 is TGCGCCAGCAGCTCCATTCTAGCGGGGGGAATATACAATGAGCAGTTCTTC. The V gene is TRBV5-1, the J gene TRBJ2-1, with 11 positions matching TRBD2. Germline lookup yields CDR1 SGHRS and CDR2 YFSETQ. The CDR3 is 17 amino acids. Unmatched junction bases numbered 9, after V lost 3 bases and J lost 4 bases.

Points on this clonotype: At one end the junction does not follow the germline gene, possibly because of a read error. This chain connects TRBV4-3 to TRBJ1-2; tentatively, D is TRBD1 (5 bases). This CDR3 has 15 residues. Germline-derived CDR1 and CDR2 are LGHNA and YSLEER. CDR3 sequence: CASSQVIGGSYGYTF. CDR3 bases: TGCGCCAGCAGCCAAGTAATTGGGGGGAGCTATGGTTACACCTTC.

This chain joins TRBV29-1 and TRBJ2-3; D not resolved. The CDR3 is 13 amino acids. Germline CDR1 and CDR2: SQVTM and ANQGSEA. V lost 4 bases and J 5 bases, leaving 13 bases between the germline ends. The CDR3 region is CSVASSSEDTQYF. CDR3 coding DNA: TGCAGCGTTGCCTCCTCTTCGGAAGATACGCAGTATTTT.

This clonotype was seen more than once but under ten times. The chain is built from TRBV29-1 and TRBJ2-3; D is tentatively TRBD1 or TRBD2 (5 bases each). CDR1 SQVTM and CDR2 ANQGSEA come from the germline V gene. Deletions cut 4 bases from V and 3 bases from J, with 11 bases between. CDR3 length: 13 amino acids. CDR3 in DNA: TGCAGCGTTGTGGTGGGACGAACAGATACGCAGTATTTT. Its translation is CSVVVGRTDTQYF.

The chain is built from TRBV7-3 and TRBJ2-5; D might be TRBD1 (5 bases). This CDR3 is built from 13 residues. The V gene lost 3 bases and the J gene lost 2 bases, with 7 bases spanning the gap. In germline, CDR1 is SGHTA, CDR2 FQGTGA. The CDR3 sequence is CASSFRVQETQYF. CDR3 DNA sequence: TGTGCCAGCAGCTTCAGGGTTCAAGAGACCCAGTACTTC.

This clonotype was detected only a few times. V and J are TRBV7-3 and TRBJ2-7; 16 bases align to TRBD2. Germline CDR1 reads SGHTA; CDR2 reads FQGTGA. V was clipped by 5 bases and J by 5 bases; unmatched bases: 12. CDR3 length: 18 residues. Here the CDR3 DNA reads TGTGCCAGCAGCCCGACGCCGGGACTAGCGGGAGGGCACCACGAGCAGTACTTC. Amino acid sequence: CASSPTPGLAGGHHEQYF.

The chain employs TRBV15 and TRBJ2-4, with D perhaps TRBD1 (5 bases). The V end was cut by 0 bases, the J end by 2 bases, with 14 bases between. Germline lookup yields CDR1 LNHNV and CDR2 YYDKDF (reference sequence). CDR3 length: 17 amino acids. CDR3 amino acids: CATSREGQGRPKNIQYF. The CDR3 DNA reads as TGTGCCACCAGCAGAGAGGGCCAGGGTCGGCCCAAAAACATTCAGTACTTC. Supplemented by reference TRBV15 and TRBJ2-4, the full variable domain reads DAMVIQNPRYQVTQFGKPVTLSCSQTLNHNVMYWYQQKSSQAPKLLFHYYDKDFNNEADTPDNFQSRRPNTSFCFLDIRSPGLGDTAMYLCATSREGQGRPKNIQYFGAGTRLSVL.

The rearrangement links TRBV28 to TRBJ2-7; maybe TRBD1 (5 bases). Germline V CDR1 and CDR2: MDHEN, SYDVKM. Trimming removed 7 bases at V and 5 bases at J, with 18 bases between. The CDR3 sequence is 14 residues long. As DNA, the CDR3 is TGTGCCAGCAAACCTCCGGAAGGGGTAAACGAGCAGTACTTC. Translating it yields CASKPPEGVNEQYF.

V is TRBV28 and J is TRBJ1-1, with D perhaps TRBD1 (5 bases). CDR1 is MDHEN, CDR2 SYDVKM, per germline. V was pared by 5 bases and J by 0 bases, with 10 bases between. The CDR3 is 14 amino acids. The CDR3 region is CASSIGTVNTEAFF. In nucleotides, the CDR3 is TGTGCCAGCAGTATCGGGACGGTGAACACTGAAGCTTTCTTT.

There are a few counts of this clonotype. V is TRBV5-1 and J is TRBJ1-1; no definite D call. V was clipped by 3 bases and J by 1 base, with 7 bases between them. CDR3 length equals 13 residues. CDR1 is SGHRS and CDR2 is YFSETQ in the germline V gene. The CDR3 sequence: CASSSPWNTEAFF. CDR3 nucleotides: TGCGCCAGCAGCTCCCCCTGGAACACTGAAGCTTTCTTT.

This clonotype was recorded a few times. The chain recombines TRBV24-1 with TRBJ2-5, with D tentatively TRBD1 (5 bases). The CDR3 spans 18 residues. Trimming cost V 0 bases and J 1 base, with 17 bases left between them. Germline CDR1 and CDR2: KGHDR and SFDVKD. The CDR3: CATSDLLQDTETQETQYF. The CDR3 nucleotides are TGTGCCACCAGTGATTTGCTCCAGGACACCGAAACCCAAGAGACCCAGTACTTC.

This chain joins TRBV7-2 and TRBJ1-6; D is perhaps TRBD1 (5 bases). Deletions cut 2 bases from V and 10 bases from J, with 18 bases between. There are 16 residues in the CDR3. Germline V gene sequence: CDR1 SGHTA, CDR2 FQGNSA. In nucleotides, the CDR3 is TGTGCCAGCAGCTTACCGGACACCCTTGTCGGGTCACCCCTCCACTTT. This sequence encodes CASSLPDTLVGSPLHF.

In this sample, this clonotype turned up a few times. The chain joins TRBV21-1 to TRBJ2-7. TRBV21-1 has pseudogene status. The CDR3 has 12 residues. CDR3 DNA: TGTGCCAGCAGCTTCCCTCCTTACGAGCAGTACTTC. Residues: CASSFPPYEQYF.

V is TRBV2 and J is TRBJ2-1; 7 bases match TRBD1. From germline, CDR1 is SNHLY and CDR2 FYNNEI. The CDR3 runs to 13 residues. The junction had 10 bases not matched to a gene; V was cut back by 10 bases and J by 7 bases. The CDR3 loop is CATHRGEGNEQFF. For the CDR3, the DNA is TGTGCCACCCACAGGGGCGAGGGAAATGAGCAGTTCTTC.

The rearrangement joins TRBV6-6 to TRBJ2-3; no reliable D call. Germline V lookup: CDR1 MNHNY, CDR2 SVGAGI (reference sequence). The length of the CDR3 is 14 residues. Between the trimmed V and J ends, which lost 0 bases and 3 bases, there was a span of 7 bases. DNA of the CDR3: TGTGCCAGCAGTTACTCGGTAGGGACAGATACGCAGTATTTT. It translates to CASSYSVGTDTQYF.

This chain links TRBV6-2 or TRBV6-3 with TRBJ2-1, with D possibly matching TRBD1 (6 bases). The CDR3 has 13 residues. The ends were cut back, 2 bases at V and 9 bases at J, with 11 bases in the middle. The V gene's germline CDR1 is MNHEY and CDR2 SVGEGT. The CDR3 region has the DNA TGTGCCAGCAGTTACGGACAGTTGGGTGAGCAGTTCTTC. This gives the protein CASSYGQLGEQFF.

Note on this clonotype: A junction boundary mismatches the germline segment, possibly from a read error. This chain joins TRBV27 and TRBJ1-6; tentative D call: TRBD1 (6 bases). This CDR3 is built from 14 residues. In germline, CDR1 is MNHEY, CDR2 SMNVEV (reference sequence). The CDR3 reads CVSSLLDSESPLHF. CDR3 bases: TGTGTCAGCAGTTTATTGGACAGTGAGTCACCCCTCCACTTT.

The chain links TRBV4-2 to TRBJ1-3, with D unresolved. Trimming left V 0 bases short and J 4 bases short, with 13 bases between. Germline CDR1 and CDR2: LGHNA and YNFKEQ. This CDR3 region has 16 residues. In nucleotides, the CDR3 is TGTGCCAGCAGCCAAGAGAACAGACCTGGGGGAAACACCATATATTTT. Amino acid sequence: CASSQENRPGGNTIYF.

This clonotype was detected only once. Germline is not matched at one junction end, which may reflect a read error. The rearrangement links TRBV24-1 to TRBJ2-2; no definite D call. This CDR3 comprises 14 residues. From germline, CDR1 is KGHDR and CDR2 SFDVKD. The CDR3 protein is CATSDDGSTGELFF. CDR3 DNA sequence: TGCGCCACCAGTGATGACGGCTCCACCGGGGAGCTGTTTTTT.

This clonotype has at least ten counts. V usage is TRBV27 and J usage is TRBJ2-7; either TRBD1 or TRBD2 may fit D (5 bases each). Germline lookup yields CDR1 MNHEY and CDR2 SMNVEV (reference sequence). The CDR3 is 13 amino acids. V was clipped by 5 bases and J by 0 bases, with 8 bases between them. The CDR3: CASSPGSSYEQYF. CDR3 sequence (DNA): TGTGCCAGCAGTCCAGGGAGCTCCTACGAGCAGTACTTC.

There are a few counts of this clonotype. This sequence joins TRBV20-1 and TRBJ1-1; 8 nucleotides agree with TRBD1. The V and J ends lost 4 bases and 6 bases, in that order; junction bases with no gene match: 1. Per the germline V gene, CDR1 is DFQATT and CDR2 is SNEGSKA (reference sequence). The length of the CDR3 is 11 residues. In nucleotides, the CDR3 is TGCAGTGCTATACAGGGGGCTGAAGCTTTCTTT. Amino acids: CSAIQGAEAFF.